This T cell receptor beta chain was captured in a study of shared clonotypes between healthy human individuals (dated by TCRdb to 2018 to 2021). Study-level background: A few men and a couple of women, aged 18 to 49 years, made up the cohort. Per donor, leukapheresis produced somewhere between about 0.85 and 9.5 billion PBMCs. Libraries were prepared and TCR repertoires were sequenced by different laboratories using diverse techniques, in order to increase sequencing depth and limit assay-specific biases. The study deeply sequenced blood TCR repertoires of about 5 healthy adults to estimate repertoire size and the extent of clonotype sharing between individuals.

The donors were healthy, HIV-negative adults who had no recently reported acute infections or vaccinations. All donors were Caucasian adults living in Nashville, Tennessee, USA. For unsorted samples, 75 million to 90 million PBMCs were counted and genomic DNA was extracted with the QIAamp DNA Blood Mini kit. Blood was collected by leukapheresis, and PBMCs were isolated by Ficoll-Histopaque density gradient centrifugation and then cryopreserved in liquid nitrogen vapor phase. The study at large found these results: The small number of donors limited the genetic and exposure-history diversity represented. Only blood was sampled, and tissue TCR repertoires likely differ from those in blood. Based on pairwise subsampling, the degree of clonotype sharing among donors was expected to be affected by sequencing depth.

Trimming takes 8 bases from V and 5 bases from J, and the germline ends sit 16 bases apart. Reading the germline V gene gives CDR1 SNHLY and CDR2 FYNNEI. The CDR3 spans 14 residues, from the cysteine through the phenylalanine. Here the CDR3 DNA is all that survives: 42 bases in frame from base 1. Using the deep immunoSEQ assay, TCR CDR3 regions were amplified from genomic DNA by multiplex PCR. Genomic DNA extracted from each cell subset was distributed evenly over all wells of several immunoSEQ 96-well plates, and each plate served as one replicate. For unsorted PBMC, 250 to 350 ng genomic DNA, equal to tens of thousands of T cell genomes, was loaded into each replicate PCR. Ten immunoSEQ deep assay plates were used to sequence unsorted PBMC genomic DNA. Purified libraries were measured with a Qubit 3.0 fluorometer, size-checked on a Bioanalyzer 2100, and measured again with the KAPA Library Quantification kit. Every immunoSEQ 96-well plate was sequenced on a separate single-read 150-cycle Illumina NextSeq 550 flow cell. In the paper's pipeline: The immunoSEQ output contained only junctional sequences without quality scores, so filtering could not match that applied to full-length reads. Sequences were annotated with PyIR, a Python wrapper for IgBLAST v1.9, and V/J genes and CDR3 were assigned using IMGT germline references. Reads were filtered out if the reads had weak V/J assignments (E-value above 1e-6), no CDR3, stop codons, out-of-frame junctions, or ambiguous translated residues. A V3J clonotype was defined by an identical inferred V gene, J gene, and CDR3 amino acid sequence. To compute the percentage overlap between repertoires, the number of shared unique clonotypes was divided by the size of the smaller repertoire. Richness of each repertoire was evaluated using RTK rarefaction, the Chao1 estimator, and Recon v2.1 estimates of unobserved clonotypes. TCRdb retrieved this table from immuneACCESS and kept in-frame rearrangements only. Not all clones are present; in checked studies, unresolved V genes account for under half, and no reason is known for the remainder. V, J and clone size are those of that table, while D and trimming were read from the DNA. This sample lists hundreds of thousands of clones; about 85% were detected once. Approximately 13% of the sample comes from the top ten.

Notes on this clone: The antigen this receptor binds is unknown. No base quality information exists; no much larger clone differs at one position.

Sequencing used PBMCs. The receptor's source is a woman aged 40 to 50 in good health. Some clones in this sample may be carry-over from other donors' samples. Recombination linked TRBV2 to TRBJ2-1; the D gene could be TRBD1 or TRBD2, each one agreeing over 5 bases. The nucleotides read TGTGCCAGCGAAGGGGACCCATGGGACAATGAGCAGTTCTTC. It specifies CASEGDPWDNEQFF.